Reported below is one TCR beta chain. The antigen remains unidentified. Assay: immunoSEQ multiplex PCR; the TCRdb copy retains only in-frame clones and omits some. There are 55,000 or so clones in the sample; more than 60% occur only once, and roughly 4.5% lies in the top ten. The data originate from a study of CD4+ T cells in melanoma. Study results and limitations: A reported correlation linked neoantigen-specific CD4+ T cells to CD8+, macrophage and B cell function. In melanoma, neoantigen-specific CD4+ T cells reportedly differed in differentiation state.

The V gene's germline CDR1 is SEHNR and CDR2 FQNEAQ (reference sequence). The ends were cut back, 4 bases at V and 4 bases at J, with 5 bases in the middle. CDR3 size: 11 residues. V and J are TRBV7-9 and TRBJ2-7, with D hard to call. The TCR comes from a human donor with melanoma. Sequenced input: tumor tissue. The CDR3 nucleotides are TGTGCCAGCAGCTCCCCGTACGAGCAGTACTTC. This gives the protein CASSSPYEQYF.